Presented here are 20 T cell receptor beta chains from one specimen sequenced in a study of cytomegalovirus exposure and HLA in healthy donors. The PCR ran on 60 Vbeta and 13 Jbeta primers. TCRdb keeps only in-frame clones here, not all; method: immunoSEQ multiplex PCR. The sample carries around 58,000 clones, 77% recorded once. Sequencing was carried out using PBMCs. All receptors come from a male donor in good health and CMV-seropositive.

In this sample, this clone turned up once. The chain employs TRBV7-9 and TRBJ2-7; D gene unclear. The CDR3 contains 15 residues. Germline CDR1 and CDR2: SEHNR and FQNEAQ (reference sequence). Trimming took 4 bases from V and 2 from J, leaving 15 bases between them. The DNA of the CDR3 is TGTGCCAGCAGCTCGAATATAGTTACCGCCTACGAGCAGTACTTC. Its translation is CASSSNIVTAYEQYF.

The gene calls are TRBV4-1 and TRBJ1-1; 8 positions match TRBD1. This CDR3 comprises 17 residues. Losses at the gene ends were 2 bases for V and 3 bases for J; bases not matched to a gene: 11. Germline assignment: CDR1 MGHRA and CDR2 YSYEKL. As DNA, the CDR3 is TGCGCCAGCAGCCAACAACCGGGACAGGAAATGTACACTGAAGCTTTCTTT. It yields the protein CASSQQPGQEMYTEAFF.

The V gene is TRBV5-1, the J gene TRBJ2-1, with TRBD2 matching 10 bases. Losses at the gene ends were 3 bases for V and 4 bases for J; bases not matched to a gene: 1. Germline V CDR1 and CDR2: SGHRS, YFSETQ. The CDR3 totals 14 residues. This chain's CDR3 is CASSWTSGYNEQFF. The CDR3 DNA sequence: TGCGCCAGCAGCTGGACTAGCGGTTACAATGAGCAGTTCTTC.

This clone was recorded a few times. The chain employs TRBV7-9 and TRBJ1-6, with TRBD1 identical over 8 bases. Trimming cost V 2 bases and J 9 bases; bases outside gene matches: 9. CDR3 length: 16 amino acids. Germline V gene lookup returns CDR1 SEHNR and CDR2 FQNEAQ (reference sequence). The CDR3 sequence is CASSLRTTGGSSPLHF. CDR3 DNA sequence: TGTGCCAGCAGCTTAAGGACCACAGGGGGAAGTTCACCCCTCCACTTT.

A word on this clone: Within the sample, other DNA sequences also encode this same CDR3. J is TRBJ2-7 and V is TRBV19; 9 bases agree with TRBD1. CDR3 size: 14 residues. Germline V CDR1 and CDR2: LNHDA, SQIVND (reference sequence). Trimming at V came to 5 bases and at J to 3 bases, leaving 5 bases not matched to a gene. CDR3 region: CASSPGTGSYEQYF. The CDR3 region has the DNA TGTGCCAGTAGTCCCGGGACAGGGAGCTACGAGCAGTACTTC. Using reference TRBV19 and TRBJ2-7 for the parts outside the CDR3, the full variable domain is DGGITQSPKYLFRKEGQNVTLSCEQNLNHDAMYWYRQDPGQGLRLIYYSQIVNDFQKGDIAEGYSVSREKKESFPLTVTSAQKNPTAFYLCASSPGTGSYEQYFGPGTRLTVT.

This clone was observed a single time. The sample has other DNA sequences that encode this CDR3 too. The CDR3 sequence is CASSEARGYEQYF. The CDR3 DNA follows: TGTGCCAGCAGTGAAGCTCGGGGGTACGAGCAGTACTTC. The rearrangement joins TRBV6-1 to TRBJ2-7; D is possibly TRBD2 (6 bases). CDR1 and CDR2 from the germline V gene are MNHNS and SASEGT. The ends were cut back, 0 bases at V and 4 bases at J, with 7 bases in the middle. There are 13 residues in the CDR3.

The CDR3 loop reads CAWSRLTGLATDTQYF. The CDR3 nucleotides read TGTGCCTGGAGTCGCCTTACAGGGTTAGCTACAGATACGCAGTATTTT. This chain links TRBV30 with TRBJ2-3, with D possibly being TRBD1 (6 bases). Germline V CDR1 and CDR2: GTSNPN, SVGIG (reference sequence). CDR3 length equals 16 residues. Trimming removed 2 bases at V and 3 bases at J, with 18 bases between.

The V call is TRBV7-9, the J call TRBJ2-5; 8 nucleotides align to TRBD1. CDR3 length: 15 amino acids. Germline V gene data show CDR1 as SEHNR and CDR2 as FQNEAQ (reference sequence). Trimming at V came to 5 bases and at J to 1 base, leaving 6 bases not matched to a gene. The CDR3 DNA is TGTGCCAGCAGCGACGCAGGGACAGGCCAAGAGACCCAGTACTTC. Translation: CASSDAGTGQETQYF.

V is TRBV6-6 and J is TRBJ2-7; D may be TRBD1 (7 bases). The ends were cut back, 7 bases at V and 5 bases at J, with 18 bases in the middle. CDR1 is MNHNY and CDR2 is SVGAGI in the germline V gene (reference sequence). CDR3 length equals 14 residues. The DNA for the CDR3 is TGTGCCAGCATGATAGGGCAGGGGGGCGACGAGCAGTACTTC. It codes for CASMIGQGGDEQYF.

The gene calls are TRBV6-1 and TRBJ1-5, with D perhaps TRBD1 (5 bases). This CDR3 spans 15 amino acids. Trimming took off 6 bases at V and 8 bases at J, with 20 bases between the two ends. Germline CDR1 is MNHNS and CDR2 is SASEGT. The DNA for the CDR3 is TGTGCCAGCAGGGGGCGGGGGATGGGGGATAAGCCCCAGCATTTT. It yields the protein CASRGRGMGDKPQHF.

The rearrangement joins TRBV5-1 to TRBJ2-1, with D possibly being TRBD2 (6 bases). The CDR3 is made up of 12 amino acids. V shed 4 bases and J shed 7 bases, with 9 bases lying between them. Germline CDR1 is SGHRS and CDR2 is YFSETQ. The CDR3: CASSTGRNEQFF. The DNA of the CDR3 is TGCGCCAGCAGCACCGGGAGAAATGAGCAGTTCTTC.

This clone came up a few times. CDR3 loop: CASKWGLGNEKLFF. The CDR3 bases are TGCGCCAGCAAGTGGGGCCTGGGTAATGAAAAACTGTTTTTT. This chain uses TRBV5-1 with TRBJ1-4; D is perhaps TRBD1 (5 bases). CDR3 length equals 14 residues. Germline V gives CDR1 SGHRS, CDR2 YFSETQ. The V gene lost 6 bases and the J gene lost 4 bases, with 13 bases spanning the gap.

V and J are TRBV9 and TRBJ1-5; tentative D call: TRBD1 (5 bases). The germline gives CDR1 SGDLS, CDR2 YYNGEE. Deletions cut 0 bases from V and 7 bases from J, with 14 bases between. CDR3 size: 15 residues. The CDR3 coding sequence is TGTGCCAGCAGCGTAGATGAAGGGGTCGGACAGCCCCAGCATTTT. Protein product: CASSVDEGVGQPQHF.

About this clone itself: A read error may account for a junction end that differs from germline. This sequence joins TRBV7-7 and TRBJ1-6; D unclear. The germline CDR1 and CDR2 sequences are SSHAT and FNYEAQ (reference sequence). The CDR3 consists of 13 residues. CDR3 nucleotide sequence: TGTGCTAGCAGCTTACACTATAATTCACCCCTCCACTTT. Amino acids: CASSLHYNSPLHF. The complete variable domain, with remaining parts taken from reference TRBV7-7 and TRBJ1-6, reads GAGVSQSPRYKVTKRGQDVTLRCDPISSHATLYWYQQALGQGPEFLTYFNYEAQPDKSGLPSDRFSAERPEGSISTLTIQRTEQRDSAMYRCASSLHYNSPLHFGNGTRLTVT.

This chain uses TRBV7-3 with TRBJ1-1; 8 bases fit TRBD1. The CDR3 consists of 17 residues. Looked up from germline, CDR1 is SGHTA and CDR2 is FQGTGA. The V segment lost 2 bases and the J segment 4 bases; nucleotides outside the gene matches: 12. The CDR3, as DNA: TGTGCCAGCAGCTTATACTCAGGGGGCACAGAGAGCACTGAAGCTTTCTTT. Translation gives CASSLYSGGTESTEAFF.

The gene calls are TRBV6-5 and TRBJ2-7, with 13 bases matching TRBD2. Trimming cost V 7 bases and J 7 bases; bases outside gene matches: 7. Per germline, CDR1 MNHEY and CDR2 SVGAGI. The CDR3 consists of 14 residues. CDR3 sequence reads: CASNSGLAGKEQYF. The CDR3 nucleotides read TGTGCCAGCAACTCGGGACTAGCGGGGAAAGAGCAGTACTTC.

The chain is built from TRBV15 and TRBJ2-7, with D tentatively TRBD2 (5 bases). The CDR3 has 13 residues. Per the germline V gene, CDR1 is LNHNV and CDR2 is YYDKDF (reference sequence). V lost 3 bases and J 5 bases, leaving 11 bases between the germline ends. The CDR3 DNA is TGTGCCACCAGCAGTCTTGAGGAGGACGAGCAGTACTTC. The encoded protein is CATSSLEEDEQYF.

The chain recombines TRBV30 with TRBJ2-7, with 7 nucleotides matching TRBD1. Germline V gene data show CDR1 as GTSNPN and CDR2 as SVGIG (reference sequence). The CDR3 loop spans 15 amino acids. V lost 2 bases and J lost 1; bases outside the gene matches: 8. As DNA, the CDR3 is TGTGCCTGGAGTAACAGGACAGGCCCATCCTACGAGCAGTACTTC. This encodes CAWSNRTGPSYEQYF.

The V gene is TRBV5-8, the J gene TRBJ1-5, with 8 bases identical to TRBD1. CDR1 SGHTS and CDR2 YDEGEE come from the germline V gene. The CDR3 has 17 residues. V trimming: 5 bases; J trimming: 2 bases; junction bases outside the gene matches: 12. This CDR3 reads CASSPDRGSLGNQPQHF. As DNA, the CDR3 is TGTGCCAGCAGTCCAGACAGGGGTTCCCTAGGCAATCAGCCCCAGCATTTT.

This sequence joins TRBV4-2 and TRBJ2-1; unclear D gene. Per the germline V gene, CDR1 is LGHNA and CDR2 is YNFKEQ. The V end was cut by 4 bases, the J end by 10 bases, with 11 bases between. There are 12 residues in the CDR3. The CDR3 here is CASSPPNLEQFF. The CDR3 nucleotides are TGTGCCAGCAGCCCCCCCAATTTGGAGCAGTTCTTC.